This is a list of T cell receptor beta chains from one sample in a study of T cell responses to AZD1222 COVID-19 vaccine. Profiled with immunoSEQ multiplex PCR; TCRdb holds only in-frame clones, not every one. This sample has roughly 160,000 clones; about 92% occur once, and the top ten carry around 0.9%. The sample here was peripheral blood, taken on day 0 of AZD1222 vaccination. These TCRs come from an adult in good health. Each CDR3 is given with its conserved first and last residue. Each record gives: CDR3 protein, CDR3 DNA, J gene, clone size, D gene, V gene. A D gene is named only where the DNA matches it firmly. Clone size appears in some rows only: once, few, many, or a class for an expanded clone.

CASSTFSRNTGELFF	TGTGCCAGCAGTACCTTCAGCAGGAACACCGGGGAGCTGTTTTTT	TRBJ2-2	once	-	TRBV6-2/TRBV6-3
CASSYAPLKQGSNQPQHF	TGTGCCAGCAGTTACGCACCCCTCAAACAGGGAAGTAATCAGCCCCAGCATTTT	TRBJ1-5	-	-	TRBV6-2/TRBV6-3
CSTGTGYGYTF	TGCAGTACGGGGACAGGGTATGGCTACACCTTC	TRBJ1-2	once	TRBD1	TRBV20-1
CASSQDLDRGGNSNQPQHF	TGTGCCAGCAGCCAAGATCTGGACAGGGGTGGAAATAGCAATCAGCCCCAGCATTTT	TRBJ1-5	-	TRBD1	TRBV4-2
CASSPVFSLHYEQYF	TGTGCCAGCTCACCAGTCTTTAGCCTTCACTACGAGCAGTACTTC	TRBJ2-7	-	-	TRBV18
CASSTIRDRTYEQYF	TGTGCCAGCAGTACGATCCGGGACCGCACCTACGAGCAGTACTTC	TRBJ2-7	-	-	TRBV27
CASSQFSSAEKLFF	TGTGCCAGCAGCCAATTCAGCTCCGCTGAAAAACTGTTTTTT	TRBJ1-4	-	-	TRBV16
CATSPTTGGYTEAFF	TGCGCCACCAGCCCGACTACAGGGGGCTACACTGAAGCTTTCTTT	TRBJ1-1	-	TRBD1	TRBV5-1
CASRGQTNEKLFF	TGTGCCAGCAGAGGCCAGACAAATGAAAAACTGTTTTTT	TRBJ1-4	-	-	TRBV2
CASSRDRQETQYF	TGTGCCAGCTCCCGGGACAGACAAGAGACCCAGTACTTC	TRBJ2-5	-	TRBD1	TRBV18
CASTPGEADTQYF	TGTGCCAGTACCCCAGGGGAGGCGGATACGCAGTATTTT	TRBJ2-3	-	-	TRBV19
CASSLPGQANYGYTF	TGTGCCAGCAGCCTTCCGGGACAGGCTAACTATGGCTACACCTTC	TRBJ1-2	-	TRBD1	TRBV7-8
CASSVRGGEGGTPYEQYF	TGTGCCAGCAGCGTAAGGGGAGGTGAAGGGGGAACACCCTACGAGCAGTACTTC	TRBJ2-7	-	-	TRBV9
CASRRLGNSGNTIYF	TGTGCCAGCAGACGGCTAGGTAACTCTGGAAACACCATATATTTT	TRBJ1-3	-	-	TRBV19
CASSLAGGASYGYTF	TGTGCCAGCAGCTTGGCAGGGGGCGCCAGCTATGGCTACACCTTC	TRBJ1-2	-	TRBD1	TRBV5-6
CAWNSGNTIYF	TGTGCCTGGAACTCTGGAAACACCATATATTTT	TRBJ1-3	few	-	TRBV30
CASSLAVGMITEAFF	TGTGCCAGCAGCTTAGCGGTTGGCATGATCACTGAAGCTTTCTTT	TRBJ1-1	-	-	TRBV7-2
CASSLRRKYSNQPQHF	TGTGCCAGCAGTTTAAGGCGGAAATATAGCAATCAGCCCCAGCATTTT	TRBJ1-5	-	-	TRBV28
CASSPPSRYTRGGEPQYF	TGTGCCAGCAGCCCCCCTTCCAGATATACCCGGGGCGGGGAGCCCCAGTACTTC	TRBJ2-5	-	-	TRBV14
CASSPRGREDEKLFF	TGTGCCAGCAGCCCCAGGGGCCGCGAGGATGAAAAACTGTTTTTT	TRBJ1-4	-	-	TRBV7-9
CASSLDRGTGNTIYF	TGTGCCAGCAGTTTGGACAGGGGGACGGGAAACACCATATATTTT	TRBJ1-3	-	TRBD1	TRBV6-5
CAISDIPNTGELFF	TGTGCCATCAGTGATATACCGAACACCGGGGAGCTGTTTTTT	TRBJ2-2	-	-	TRBV10-3
CASSLVQDYGYTF	TGTGCCAGCAGCTTAGTTCAGGACTATGGCTACACCTTC	TRBJ1-2	-	-	TRBV7-2
CASSTRITPKAFF	TGTGCCAGCAGCACACGTATTACACCCAAAGCTTTCTTT	TRBJ1-1	-	-	TRBV11-2
CASSKDYGYTF	TGTGCCAGCAGCAAGGACTATGGCTACACCTTC	TRBJ1-2	once	-	TRBV2
CASSNGQGANYGYTF	TGTGCCAGCAGTAACGGACAGGGAGCTAACTATGGCTACACCTTC	TRBJ1-2	-	TRBD1	TRBV6-6